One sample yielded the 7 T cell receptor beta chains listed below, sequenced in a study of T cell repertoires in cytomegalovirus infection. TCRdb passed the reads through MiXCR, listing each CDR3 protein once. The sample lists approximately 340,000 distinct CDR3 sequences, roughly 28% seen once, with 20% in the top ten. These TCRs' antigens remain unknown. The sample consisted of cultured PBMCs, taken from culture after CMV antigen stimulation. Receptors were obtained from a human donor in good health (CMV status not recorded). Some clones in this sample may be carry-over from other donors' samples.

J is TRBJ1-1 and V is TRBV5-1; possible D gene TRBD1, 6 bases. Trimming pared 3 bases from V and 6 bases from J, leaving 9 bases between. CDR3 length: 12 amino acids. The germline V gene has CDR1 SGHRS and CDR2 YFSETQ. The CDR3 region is CASSSTGSEAFF. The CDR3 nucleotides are TGCGCCAGCAGCTCGACAGGATCTGAAGCTTTCTTT.

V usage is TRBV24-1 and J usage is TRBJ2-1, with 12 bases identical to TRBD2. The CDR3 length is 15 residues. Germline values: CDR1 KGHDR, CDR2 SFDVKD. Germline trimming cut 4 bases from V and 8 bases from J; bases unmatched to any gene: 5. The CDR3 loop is CATSDARLAGDEQFF. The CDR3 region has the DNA TGTGCCACCAGTGACGCCAGACTAGCGGGAGATGAGCAGTTCTTC.

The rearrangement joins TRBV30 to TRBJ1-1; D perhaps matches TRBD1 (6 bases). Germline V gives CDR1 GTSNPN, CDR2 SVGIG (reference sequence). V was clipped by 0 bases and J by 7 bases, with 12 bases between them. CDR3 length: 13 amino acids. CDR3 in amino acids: CAWSVQGFYEAFF. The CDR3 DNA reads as TGTGCCTGGAGTGTACAGGGTTTTTATGAAGCTTTCTTT.

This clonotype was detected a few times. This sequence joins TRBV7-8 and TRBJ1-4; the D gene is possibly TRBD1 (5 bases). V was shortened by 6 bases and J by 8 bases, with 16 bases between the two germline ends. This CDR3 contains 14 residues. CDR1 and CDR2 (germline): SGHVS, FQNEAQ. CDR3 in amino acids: CASRRGAAGEKLFF. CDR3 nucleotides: TGTGCCAGCAGAAGAGGGGCAGCGGGGGAAAAACTGTTTTTT.

CDR3 bases: TGCGCCAGCAGGCCTTCGGCCAAGCAGACAGGAGAGAACTATGGCTACACCTTC. It yields the protein CASRPSAKQTGENYGYTF. The chain employs TRBV4-1 and TRBJ1-2; a possible D gene is TRBD1 (6 bases). V was trimmed by 6 bases and J by 2 bases, leaving 25 bases between them. This CDR3 has 18 amino acids. The V gene's germline CDR1 is MGHRA and CDR2 YSYEKL.

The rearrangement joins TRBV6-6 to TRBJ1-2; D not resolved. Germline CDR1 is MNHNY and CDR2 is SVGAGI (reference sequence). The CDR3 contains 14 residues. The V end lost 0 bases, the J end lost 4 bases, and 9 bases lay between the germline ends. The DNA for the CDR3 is TGTGCCAGCAGTTACTCTTCAGCAGCCTATGGCTACACCTTC. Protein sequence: CASSYSSAAYGYTF.

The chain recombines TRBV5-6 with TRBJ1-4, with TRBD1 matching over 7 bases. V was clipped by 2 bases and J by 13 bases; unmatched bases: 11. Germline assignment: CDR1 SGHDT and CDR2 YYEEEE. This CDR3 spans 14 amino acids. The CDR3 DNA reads TGTGCCAGCAGCTTATTGGCAGGGCAGGGGGTACTGTTTTTT. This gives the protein CASSLLAGQGVLFF.